Each of the 29 T cell receptor beta chains below was sequenced from the same sample in a study of blood T cell repertoires in COVID-19. The protocol was immunoSEQ multiplex PCR, while the TCRdb copy is restricted to in-frame clones and leaves out a portion. The sample has 200,000 or so clones, approximately 86% seen once. The sample consisted of PBMCs or T cells enriched from blood (not recorded which). The receptors were gathered from a woman between 35 and 50 years old with acute COVID-19.

This chain links TRBV19 with TRBJ2-1; 10 bases align to TRBD2. This CDR3 comprises 14 residues. Per germline, CDR1 LNHDA and CDR2 SQIVND (reference sequence). The ends lost 1 base at V and 8 bases at J; junction bases unmatched: 2. The DNA for the CDR3 is TGTGCCAGTAGTATAGCTAGCGGGAGCTATGAGCAGTTCTTC. Translation gives CASSIASGSYEQFF.

The chain links TRBV2 to TRBJ1-2; D perhaps matches TRBD1 (6 bases). Germline V CDR1 and CDR2: SNHLY, FYNNEI. The CDR3 is 15 residues long. Trimming removed 6 bases at V and 0 bases at J, with 14 bases between. The CDR3 loop is CASRLQGYANYGYTF. In DNA form, the CDR3 reads TGTGCCAGCAGACTACAGGGTTACGCTAACTATGGCTACACCTTC. Variable domain in full (rest from reference TRBV2 and TRBJ1-2): EPEVTQTPSHQVTQMGQEVILRCVPISNHLYFYWYRQILGQKVEFLVSFYNNEISEKSEIFDDQFSVERPDGSNFTLKIRSTKLEDSAMYFCASRLQGYANYGYTFGSGTRLTVV.

The rearrangement joins TRBV2 to TRBJ2-2; D perhaps matches TRBD1 (5 bases). CDR3 length equals 14 residues. Trimming stripped 1 base from V and 4 bases from J, with 7 bases between. Germline-derived CDR1 and CDR2 are SNHLY and FYNNEI. CDR3 DNA sequence: TGTGCCAGCAGTGAAGGACAGATCACCGGGGAGCTGTTTTTT. Protein sequence: CASSEGQITGELFF.

The chain combines TRBV29-1 with TRBJ2-7, with TRBD2 as a possible D gene (6 bases). The germline V gene encodes CDR1 SQVTM and CDR2 ANQGSEA. CDR3 size: 12 residues. Trimming pared 0 bases from V and 4 bases from J, leaving 7 bases between. In nucleotides, the CDR3 is TGCAGCGTTGAAGAGGCGGGGTACGAGCAGTACTTC. It yields the protein CSVEEAGYEQYF.

This clone has just a few counts. J is TRBJ2-2 and V is TRBV7-2; the match to TRBD2 covers 9 bases. CDR1 is SGHTA, CDR2 FQGNSA, per germline. The V segment lost 1 base and the J segment 4 bases; nucleotides outside the gene matches: 4. This CDR3 has 16 amino acids. CDR3 amino acids: CASSLGGGRATGELFF. The CDR3 region has the DNA TGTGCCAGCAGCTTAGGGGGCGGGAGGGCCACCGGGGAGCTGTTTTTT.

The CDR3 bases are TGTGCCAGCAGTTCCCTACTAGCGGGATTTAGAGAGACCCAGTACTTC. Translated: CASSSLLAGFRETQYF. The chain joins TRBV28 to TRBJ2-5; 10 nucleotides match TRBD2. The germline V gene has CDR1 MDHEN and CDR2 SYDVKM. The CDR3 totals 16 residues. Trimming removed 4 bases from V and 4 bases from J; junction bases left unmatched: 9.

This chain connects TRBV7-9 to TRBJ2-1; the match to TRBD2 covers 14 bases. This CDR3 is built from 16 residues. Germline-derived CDR1 and CDR2 are SEHNR and FQNEAQ (reference sequence). The V segment lost 6 bases and the J segment 4 bases; nucleotides outside the gene matches: 5. The CDR3, as DNA: TGTGCCAGCAGACCCAGGACTAGCGGGGGGTACAATGAGCAGTTCTTC. Protein sequence: CASRPRTSGGYNEQFF.

V gene TRBV19 combines with J gene TRBJ1-1, with a possible D match to TRBD1 (5 bases). From germline, CDR1 is LNHDA and CDR2 SQIVND (reference sequence). V lost 4 bases to trimming and J lost 1 base, with 19 bases between them. This CDR3 contains 17 residues. This CDR3 is CASSTQTVITGNTEAFF. The CDR3 DNA reads as TGTGCCAGTAGTACCCAAACCGTGATTACAGGGAACACTGAAGCTTTCTTT.

The V call is TRBV5-1, the J call TRBJ1-1; D unresolved. The V gene lost 6 bases and the J gene lost 4 bases, with 16 bases spanning the gap. The CDR3 loop spans 14 amino acids. CDR1 and CDR2 from the germline V gene are SGHRS and YFSETQ. The CDR3 protein is CASTTRPEGTEAFF. The DNA for the CDR3 is TGCGCCAGCACCACCCGTCCCGAGGGCACTGAAGCTTTCTTT.

The chain links TRBV4-2 to TRBJ2-4; TRBD1 aligns across 9 bases. Per germline, CDR1 LGHNA and CDR2 YNFKEQ. This CDR3 region has 15 residues. The J segment lost 9 bases and the V segment lost 2 bases, leaving 8 bases of the junction unmatched. The CDR3 spells CASSQNRGRESIQYF. CDR3 in DNA: TGTGCCAGCAGCCAAAACAGGGGGCGCGAAAGCATTCAGTACTTC.

This clone was observed a few times. This sequence joins TRBV18 and TRBJ2-2; TRBD1 agrees at 8 bases. Germline-derived CDR1 and CDR2 are KGHSH and LQKENI. V was clipped by 6 bases and J by 5 bases; unmatched bases: 2. The CDR3 consists of 13 residues. CDR3 amino acids: CASSWTGTGELFF. The CDR3 DNA follows: TGTGCCAGCTCCTGGACAGGGACCGGGGAGCTGTTTTTT.

The chain uses TRBV5-1 and TRBJ1-4; the D gene is possibly TRBD1 (6 bases). This CDR3 contains 15 residues. V gave up 3 bases and J gave up 3 bases, with 12 bases separating them. Germline CDR1 is SGHRS and CDR2 is YFSETQ. The CDR3 sequence is CASSSVGTPNEKLFF. The CDR3 nucleotides are TGCGCCAGCAGCTCCGTCGGGACACCTAATGAAAAACTGTTTTTT.

Only one count was recorded for this clone. The rearrangement links TRBV27 to TRBJ2-1, with D possibly being TRBD2 (6 bases). The V gene's germline CDR1 is MNHEY and CDR2 SMNVEV (reference sequence). The CDR3 covers 15 residues. With 4 bases removed from V and 8 bases from J, the gap between germline ends came to 18 bases. CDR3 sequence reads: CASSSLVGGGDEQFF. The CDR3 region has the DNA TGTGCCAGCAGTTCCCTCGTGGGAGGTGGCGATGAGCAGTTCTTC.

This clone appeared once. The rearrangement joins TRBV7-2 to TRBJ1-1; D is possibly TRBD1 (6 bases). CDR1 SGHTA and CDR2 FQGNSA come from the germline V gene. V lost 7 bases, J lost 3 bases, and 15 bases lay in between. The CDR3 extends over 14 amino acids. Here the CDR3 DNA reads TGTGCCAGCAACAAAGGGGGTTTTGACACTGAAGCTTTCTTT. Translation gives CASNKGGFDTEAFF.

This clone has just a few counts. This chain connects TRBV19 to TRBJ2-1; maybe TRBD1 (7 bases). Germline V gives CDR1 LNHDA, CDR2 SQIVND (reference sequence). V lost 0 bases and J 4 bases, leaving 13 bases between the germline ends. The CDR3 extends over 16 amino acids. CDR3 loop: CASSIDRTGLYNEQFF. As DNA, the CDR3 is TGTGCCAGTAGTATAGATAGGACAGGACTATACAATGAGCAGTTCTTC.

The rearrangement uses TRBV5-4 and TRBJ2-5; a possible D gene is TRBD1 (6 bases). CDR3 size: 17 residues. From germline, CDR1 is SGHNT and CDR2 YYREEE (reference sequence). V lost 7 bases and J 2 bases, leaving 24 bases between the germline ends. CDR3: CASPSSLWGLRQETQYF. The DNA for the CDR3 is TGTGCCAGCCCCTCATCGCTATGGGGGCTTCGGCAAGAGACCCAGTACTTC.

This clone appeared a few times. The chain carries TRBV28 and TRBJ1-1; D may be TRBD1 (6 bases). Germline CDR1 is MDHEN and CDR2 is SYDVKM. This CDR3 is 15 amino acids long. Trimming cost V 10 bases and J 0 bases, with 18 bases left between them. CDR3 region: CATLTDSPMNTEAFF. CDR3 coding DNA: TGTGCCACCCTTACGGACAGTCCCATGAACACTGAAGCTTTCTTT.

The gene calls are TRBV27 and TRBJ1-1; D is possibly TRBD1 (6 bases). CDR1 MNHEY and CDR2 SMNVEV come from the germline V gene (reference sequence). The CDR3 extends over 15 amino acids. V dropped 6 bases and J dropped 1 base, with 15 bases sitting between them. CDR3 residues: CASRGGPRGNTEAFF. The CDR3 DNA sequence: TGTGCCAGCAGAGGGGGACCCCGCGGGAACACTGAAGCTTTCTTT.

This clone occurred once. The chain combines TRBV7-6 with TRBJ2-5; maybe TRBD1 (6 bases). CDR1 SGHVS and CDR2 FNYEAQ come from the germline V gene. The V end was cut by 3 bases, the J end by 1 base, with 12 bases between. The CDR3 runs to 15 residues. CDR3 DNA: TGTGCCAGCAGCTTGATGGACAGAGCCCAAGAGACCCAGTACTTC. Its protein is CASSLMDRAQETQYF.

The rearrangement uses TRBV11-3 and TRBJ2-7, with unresolved D. In germline, CDR1 is SGHNT, CDR2 YENEEA. V was clipped by 5 bases and J by 6 bases, with 14 bases between them. The CDR3 covers 13 residues. The CDR3: CASSPDLAREQYF. The DNA for the CDR3 is TGTGCCAGCAGCCCAGACTTGGCTCGCGAGCAGTACTTC.

V is TRBV5-1 and J is TRBJ2-5; 9 bases match TRBD1. The CDR3 runs 15 residues. Germline trimming cut 4 bases from V and 4 bases from J; bases unmatched to any gene: 8. CDR1 is SGHRS, CDR2 YFSETQ, per germline. The CDR3 nucleotides read TGCGCCAGCAGCGGGGGGACAGGGACCTCAGAGACCCAGTACTTC. Protein product: CASSGGTGTSETQYF.

This clone was picked up many times. The V gene is TRBV6-5, the J gene TRBJ2-1; 14 bases align to TRBD2. CDR3 length: 16 amino acids. The V gene's germline CDR1 is MNHEY and CDR2 SVGAGI. V shed 0 bases and J 7 bases; nucleotides not matched to a gene: 2. The CDR3 region is CASSYSGTSGRNEQFF. The CDR3 nucleotides read TGTGCCAGCAGTTACTCGGGGACTAGCGGGAGAAATGAGCAGTTCTTC.

The count of this clone is one. The V and J genes are TRBV28 and TRBJ2-1; the match to TRBD1 covers 7 bases. Trimming cost V 0 bases and J 9 bases; bases outside gene matches: 14. The CDR3 has 17 amino acids. The germline V gene encodes CDR1 MDHEN and CDR2 SYDVKM. CDR3 sequence: CASSLWAFGQAPGEQFF. The CDR3 DNA is TGTGCCAGCAGTTTATGGGCCTTTGGACAGGCCCCAGGTGAGCAGTTCTTC.

In nucleotides, the CDR3 is TGTGCCAGCTCACCAGAAAGCTCCCTAGCCAAAAACATTCAGTACTTC. Translation: CASSPESSLAKNIQYF. This sequence joins TRBV18 and TRBJ2-4; unclear D gene. V lost 2 bases, J lost 0 bases, and 11 bases lay in between. CDR1 and CDR2 (germline): KGHSH, LQKENI. The CDR3 covers 16 residues.

The chain employs TRBV5-5 and TRBJ1-1; 7 positions agree with TRBD1. J gave up 4 bases and V 6 bases, and 6 bases lay outside the gene matches. The CDR3 extends over 13 amino acids. CDR1 and CDR2 from the germline V gene are SGHKS and YYEKEE (reference sequence). The CDR3 sequence: CASTATGFTEAFF. DNA for the CDR3: TGTGCCAGCACCGCGACAGGGTTCACTGAAGCTTTCTTT.

The V gene is TRBV11-2, the J gene TRBJ2-7; 7 nucleotides align to TRBD1. Trimming at V came to 9 bases and at J to 5 bases, leaving 7 bases not matched to a gene. Germline CDR1 and CDR2: SGHAT and FQNNGV. The CDR3 is 12 residues long. The CDR3, as DNA: TGTGCCAGTCGACAGGGATCCCACGAGCAGTACTTC. Protein product: CASRQGSHEQYF.

This rearrangement joins TRBV2 to TRBJ1-5, with a possible D match to TRBD1 (5 bases). The CDR3 consists of 14 residues. The V and J ends lost 3 bases and 2 bases respectively, with 8 bases between them. CDR1 SNHLY and CDR2 FYNNEI come from the germline V gene. In nucleotides, the CDR3 is TGTGCCAGCAGTGATTCGGGGGGCAATCAGCCCCAGCATTTT. It encodes CASSDSGGNQPQHF.

The chain couples TRBV7-2 to TRBJ1-2; 7 bases fit TRBD1. The trim removed 1 base at V and 9 bases at J, leaving 8 bases unmatched. This CDR3 has 14 amino acids. CDR1 is SGHTA and CDR2 is FQGNSA in the germline V gene. CDR3 sequence reads: CASSLGEGQKSYTF. The CDR3 nucleotides read TGTGCCAGCAGCTTAGGAGAGGGACAGAAGAGCTACACCTTC.

The genes are TRBV24-1 and TRBJ2-2, with 15 bases identical to TRBD2. The CDR3 length is 16 residues. The germline V gene has CDR1 KGHDR and CDR2 SFDVKD. After removal of 4 bases from V and 7 bases from J, the junction contained 3 bases not matched to a gene. CDR3 region: CATSDLGLAGGGELFF. The DNA for the CDR3 is TGTGCCACCAGTGACCTGGGACTAGCGGGAGGCGGGGAGCTGTTTTTT.